Following are 18 T cell receptor beta chains from one sample sequenced in a study of cytomegalovirus exposure and HLA in healthy donors. Use of 60 Vbeta and 13 Jbeta primers characterized the PCR. Profiled with immunoSEQ multiplex PCR; TCRdb holds only in-frame clones, not every one. Here the sample spans about 170,000 clones, approximately 78% being singletons. The sequenced sample consisted of PBMCs. These receptor sequences come from a woman between 18 and 30 years old in good health and CMV-seronegative.

The CDR3 sequence is CSVPGQGLNEQYF. The CDR3 coding sequence is TGCAGCGTTCCGGGACAGGGTCTAAACGAGCAGTACTTC. The genes are TRBV29-1 and TRBJ2-7; 9 bases map to TRBD1. The CDR3 is 13 residues long. V trimming: 5 bases; J trimming: 5 bases; junction bases outside the gene matches: 7. Looked up from germline, CDR1 is SQVTM and CDR2 is ANQGSEA.

This clone has only one observation. V and J are TRBV6-5 and TRBJ1-1; 8 positions agree with TRBD1. V shed 4 bases and J 7 bases; nucleotides not matched to a gene: 11. The germline V gene encodes CDR1 MNHEY and CDR2 SVGAGI. This CDR3 has 15 residues. DNA of the CDR3: TGTGCCAGCAGTTCACACGGACAGGGAAGTGTTGAAGCTTTCTTT. It encodes CASSSHGQGSVEAFF.

The chain has TRBV25-1 and TRBJ2-7, with TRBD1 as a possible D gene (6 bases). This CDR3 contains 15 residues. Germline CDR1 is MGHDK and CDR2 is SYGVNS. V was pared by 4 bases and J by 0 bases, with 13 bases between. In DNA form, the CDR3 reads TGTGCCAGCAGTGGCACTCAGGGGAGCTCCTACGAGCAGTACTTC. This gives the protein CASSGTQGSSYEQYF.

The chain couples TRBV5-1 to TRBJ2-3; TRBD2 matches 9 bases. V shed 4 bases, J shed 3 bases, and the junction held 9 bases outside the gene matches. The CDR3 loop spans 16 amino acids. CDR1 and CDR2 (germline): SGHRS, YFSETQ. CDR3 DNA: TGCGCCAGCAGCCCCGTAGCGGGAGCGGGGACAGATACGCAGTATTTT. It yields the protein CASSPVAGAGTDTQYF.

The chain couples TRBV5-7 to TRBJ1-2; D might be TRBD1 (6 bases). TRBV5-7 is noted as an ORF with a role that remains uncertain. V dropped 3 bases and J dropped 3 bases, with 9 bases sitting between them. The CDR3 consists of 13 residues. The CDR3 nucleotides are TGTGCCAGCAGCTCCAGGGGTGACTATGGCTACACCTTC. Its translation: CASSSRGDYGYTF.

The rearrangement joins TRBV5-1 to TRBJ2-3, with D tentatively TRBD1 (6 bases). This CDR3 is 13 amino acids long. CDR1 is SGHRS, CDR2 YFSETQ, per germline. V was clipped by 4 bases and J by 3 bases, with 9 bases between them. CDR3: CASSAQGTDTQYF. The CDR3 DNA sequence: TGCGCCAGCAGCGCGCAGGGGACAGATACGCAGTATTTT.

This clone has just a few counts. The V and J genes are TRBV5-6 and TRBJ2-1, with TRBD2 matching 9 bases. Losses at the gene ends were 3 bases for V and 2 bases for J; bases not matched to a gene: 0. The CDR3 length is 14 residues. CDR1 is SGHDT, CDR2 YYEEEE, per germline. The CDR3 DNA is TGTGCCAGCAGCTCTAGCGGGGCCTACAATGAGCAGTTCTTC. This translates into CASSSSGAYNEQFF.

This sequence joins TRBV27 and TRBJ2-5; D may be TRBD2 (6 bases). Matching the DNA end better, TRBJ2-7 makes the J call doubtful. The CDR3 is 12 residues long. The germline CDR1 and CDR2 sequences are MNHEY and SMNVEV (reference sequence). The CDR3 DNA reads TGTGCCAGCAGTCCCGGGGGTTACGAGCAGTACTTC. Translated: CASSPGGYEQYF.

The chain is built from TRBV15 and TRBJ2-3; D unclear. Trimming cost V 4 bases and J 1 base, with 12 bases left between them. CDR1 LNHNV and CDR2 YYDKDF come from the germline V gene (reference sequence). The CDR3 has 15 residues. CDR3 region: CATSNLSQGTDTQYF. CDR3 DNA: TGTGCCACCAGCAATTTGAGCCAGGGCACAGATACGCAGTATTTT.

Concerning this clone itself: One junction end does not reproduce the germline sequence, and a read error may be involved. The J gene is TRBJ1-1, the V gene TRBV5-1; D is undetermined. The V gene's germline CDR1 is SGHRS and CDR2 YFSETQ. The CDR3 is 13 residues long. CDR3: CASSLARYTEAFF. The CDR3 DNA follows: TGTGCCAGCAGCTTGGCCAGGTACACTGAAGCTTTCTTT. Variable domain in full (rest from reference TRBV5-1 and TRBJ1-1): KAGVTQTPRYLIKTRGQQVTLSCSPISGHRSVSWYQQTPGQGLQFLFEYFSETQRNKGNFPGRFSGRQFSNSRSEMNVSTLELGDSALYLCASSLARYTEAFFGQGTRLTVV.

The J gene is TRBJ1-2, the V gene TRBV29-1; D possibly corresponds to TRBD1 (6 bases). This CDR3 comprises 13 residues. Trimming took 4 bases from V and 4 from J, leaving 13 bases between them. Germline V gene sequence: CDR1 SQVTM, CDR2 ANQGSEA. CDR3 loop: CSVGGGGGYGYTF. In DNA form, the CDR3 reads TGCAGCGTTGGTGGGGGCGGAGGCTATGGCTACACCTTC. Filled out from reference TRBV29-1 and TRBJ1-2, the complete variable domain reads SAVISQKPSRDICQRGTSLTIQCQVDSQVTMMFWYRQQPGQSLTLIATANQGSEATYESGFVIDKFPISRPNLTFSTLTVSNMSPEDSSIYLCSVGGGGGYGYTFGSGTRLTVV.

This chain joins TRBV7-9 and TRBJ1-1, with a weak D call TRBD1 (6 bases). Germline CDR1 reads SEHNR; CDR2 reads FQNEAQ (reference sequence). The V end lost 5 bases, the J end lost 5 bases, and 12 bases lay between the germline ends. The CDR3 contains 13 residues. CDR3 sequence (DNA): TGTGCCAGCAGCCCCGCCCAGGGGACTGAAGCTTTCTTT. Its translation: CASSPAQGTEAFF.

The chain has TRBV7-9 and TRBJ1-2; 7 nucleotides match TRBD1. Germline assignment: CDR1 SEHNR and CDR2 FQNEAQ (reference sequence). The V gene end was trimmed by 5 bases and the J gene end by 0 bases; junction bases not matched to a gene: 6. The CDR3 totals 15 residues. The DNA of the CDR3 is TGTGCCAGCAGCGGCTCCGGGACAGCTAACTATGGCTACACCTTC. Amino acid sequence: CASSGSGTANYGYTF.

V is TRBV7-8 and J is TRBJ1-1; 7 bases map to TRBD1. The CDR3 is made up of 15 amino acids. Germline CDR1 and CDR2: SGHVS and FQNEAQ. The V gene end was trimmed by 5 bases and the J gene end by 0 bases; junction bases not matched to a gene: 6. The DNA for the CDR3 is TGTGCCAGCAGCACTCGGGACAGCATGAACACTGAAGCTTTCTTT. Residues: CASSTRDSMNTEAFF.

This clone was detected only a few times. The chain recombines TRBV6-1 with TRBJ2-1; the match to TRBD2 covers 9 bases. Trimming removed 1 base from V and 13 bases from J; junction bases left unmatched: 5. Germline CDR1 and CDR2: MNHNS and SASEGT. The CDR3 runs to 13 residues. CDR3 sequence reads: CASSEGQREVQFF. The CDR3 coding sequence is TGTGCCAGCAGTGAAGGGCAGCGGGAGGTCCAGTTCTTC.

The chain uses TRBV19 and TRBJ1-3; no reliable D call. The V end lost 6 bases, the J end lost 4 bases, and 10 bases lay between the germline ends. The CDR3 covers 13 residues. In germline, CDR1 is LNHDA, CDR2 SQIVND (reference sequence). In DNA, the CDR3 is TGTGCCAGTAGATCTCGAGGAGGAAACACCATATATTTT. Amino acid sequence: CASRSRGGNTIYF.

The chain couples TRBV11-1 to TRBJ2-3; 9 nucleotides align to TRBD2. J gave up 6 bases and V 2 bases, and 9 bases lay outside the gene matches. Looked up from germline, CDR1 is SGHAT and CDR2 is FQDESV (reference sequence). There are 16 residues in the CDR3. CDR3 sequence (DNA): TGTGCCAGCAGCTTATTCGCGGGAGGGCCCCGGGATACGCAGTATTTT. Amino acid sequence: CASSLFAGGPRDTQYF.

J is TRBJ2-3 and V is TRBV2; 12 bases fit TRBD2. Germline V gene data show CDR1 as SNHLY and CDR2 as FYNNEI. The CDR3 spans 16 residues. Unmatched junction bases numbered 9, after V lost 7 bases and J lost 4 bases. CDR3 nucleotide sequence: TGTGCCAGCAAGAAACTAGCGGGAGGTCAGGCAGATACGCAGTATTTT. It is translated as CASKKLAGGQADTQYF.